This T cell receptor beta chain was documented in a study of blood T cell repertoires in COVID-19. Study information: In each case, the material was cDNA or gDNA derived from T cells, B-cell-depleted T cells, or PBMCs.

The V segment lost 3 bases and the J segment 4 bases; nucleotides outside the gene matches: 18. The CDR3 is 19 residues long. CDR1 is SGHNT and CDR2 is YYREEE in the germline V gene (reference sequence). Under the authors' procedure: Researchers report that nucleated cell counts were estimated from reference gene primer amplification. Produced via immunoSEQ multiplex PCR; TCRdb's table is partial and in-frame only. V and J calls and clone size are copied from that table; D and trimming were computed from the DNA. The sample consists of 200,000 or so clones, about 90% of them appearing once. Sequences were obtained from peripheral blood. V gene TRBV5-4 combines with J gene TRBJ1-2; the match to TRBD1 covers 10 bases. The receptor was derived from a woman aged 45-60 years with acute or convalescent COVID-19. In DNA, the CDR3 is TGTGCCAGCAGCTCCTCAAACCGGGACAGGGGCCCCTTTGGCTATGGCTACACCTTC. Its protein is CASSSSNRDRGPFGYGYTF. Full variable domain (remainder filled in from reference TRBV5-4 and TRBJ1-2): ETGVTQSPTHLIKTRGQQVTLRCSSQSGHNTVSWYQQALGQGPQFIFQYYREEENGRGNFPPRFSGLQFPNYSSELNVNALELDDSALYLCASSSSNRDRGPFGYGYTFGSGTRLTVV.